The clone carrying this T cell receptor (beta chain) was recorded once. Looked up from germline, CDR1 is MNHEY and CDR2 is SVGAGI. Deletions cut 5 bases from V and 5 bases from J, with 16 bases between. The CDR3 runs to 14 residues. Repertoires were generated with immunoSEQ multiplex PCR, while TCRdb's copy carries only in-frame clones and drops some. The sample records about 78,000 clones, almost 85% being singletons. This record belongs to a study of identifying expanded T cells in peripheral blood. This chain uses TRBV6-5 with TRBJ2-7; the D gene is possibly TRBD2 (5 bases). The sequenced sample consisted of blood. The receptor was derived from a person aged 18 to 75 in good health. The CDR3 coding sequence is TGTGCCAGCAGTCCGCTGTGGGCGCGGGACGAGCAGTACTTC. Residues: CASSPLWARDEQYF.